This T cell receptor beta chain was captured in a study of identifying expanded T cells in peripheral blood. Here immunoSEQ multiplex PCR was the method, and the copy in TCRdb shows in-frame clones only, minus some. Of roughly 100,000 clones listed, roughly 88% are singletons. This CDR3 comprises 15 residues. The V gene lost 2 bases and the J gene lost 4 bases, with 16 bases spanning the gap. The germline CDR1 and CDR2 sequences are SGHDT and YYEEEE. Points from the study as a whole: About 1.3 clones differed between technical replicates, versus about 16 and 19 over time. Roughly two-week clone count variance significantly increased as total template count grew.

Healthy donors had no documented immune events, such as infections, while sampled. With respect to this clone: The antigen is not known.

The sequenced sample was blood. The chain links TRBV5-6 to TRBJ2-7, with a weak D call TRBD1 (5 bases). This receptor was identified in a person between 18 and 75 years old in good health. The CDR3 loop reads CASSLLGRAEYEQYF. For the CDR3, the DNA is TGTGCCAGCAGCTTACTGGGCAGGGCGGAGTACGAGCAGTACTTC.